Shown below are 32 T cell receptor beta chains from a single sample sequenced in a study of response to subunit inactivated influenza vaccine (dated by TCRdb to the late 2010s). Libraries were constructed by RT-PCR. The instrument was an Illumina HiSeq 2500. TCRdb passed the public sequencing reads through fastp at Q25 and MiXCR, retaining productive beta sequences. CDR3 protein sequences are deduplicated, and each keeps its most common genes and DNA. The sample records roughly 760,000 distinct CDR3 sequences, 21% of which are singletons. The ten top clones hold roughly 10% of the sample. The source was PBMCs from blood, collected roughly 5 days after vaccination. All receptors derive from a man aged 50-60 years who received an inactivated influenza vaccine. Donor details come from another sample of the same person, matched by shared clones.

The chain uses TRBV20-1 and TRBJ2-5; TRBD2 agrees at 12 bases. CDR3 length equals 14 residues. V trimming: 6 bases; J trimming: 5 bases; junction bases outside the gene matches: 7. CDR1 and CDR2 from the germline V gene are DFQATT and SNEGSKA (reference sequence). The CDR3 nucleotides read TGCAGTGCGGAGGGGACTAGCGGGCTTGAGACCCAGTACTTC. Translating it yields CSAEGTSGLETQYF.

The chain links TRBV28 to TRBJ2-1; D is unresolved. The CDR3 covers 16 residues. The V and J ends lost 5 bases and 0 bases respectively, with 14 bases between them. Germline CDR1 and CDR2: MDHEN and SYDVKM. This chain's CDR3 is CASSKSVVSSYNEQFF. In DNA form, the CDR3 reads TGTGCCAGCAGTAAAAGTGTGGTCTCCTCCTACAATGAGCAGTTCTTC.

This clonotype turned up a few times. This chain uses TRBV6-5 with TRBJ2-1; a possible D gene is TRBD2 (6 bases). The CDR3 has 15 residues. V was clipped by 2 bases and J by 2 bases, with 10 bases between them. Per the germline V gene, CDR1 is MNHEY and CDR2 is SVGAGI. In DNA, the CDR3 is TGTGCCAGCAGTTACAGGCGGGGCCCCTACAATGAGCAGTTCTTC. Protein product: CASSYRRGPYNEQFF.

This clonotype was seen a few times. The chain employs TRBV18 and TRBJ1-2; D is uncertain. Germline V gene data show CDR1 as KGHSH and CDR2 as LQKENI. The CDR3 is 15 amino acids. V was cut by 0 bases and J by 0 bases, with 8 bases left in between. The CDR3 sequence is CASSPPGIANYGYTF. CDR3 sequence (DNA): TGTGCCAGCTCACCACCGGGCATAGCTAACTATGGCTACACCTTC.

V is TRBV4-1 and J is TRBJ2-4; 8 bases agree with TRBD1. From germline, CDR1 is MGHRA and CDR2 YSYEKL. V lost 4 bases, J lost 1 base, and 6 bases stayed unmatched. There are 16 residues in the CDR3. CDR3 sequence: CASSRIQGVAKNIQYF. The DNA for the CDR3 is TGCGCCAGCAGCCGCATACAGGGGGTGGCCAAAAACATTCAGTACTTC.

The chain has TRBV5-1 and TRBJ2-3; 12 bases align to TRBD2. Germline CDR1 reads SGHRS; CDR2 reads YFSETQ. The CDR3 runs 15 residues. The V and J ends lost 4 bases and 5 bases, in that order; junction bases with no gene match: 5. CDR3 protein: CASSALAGGVDTQYF. Here the CDR3 DNA reads TGCGCCAGCAGCGCACTAGCGGGGGGAGTAGATACGCAGTATTTT.

Notes on this clonotype: One end of the junction varies from germline; a read error may be responsible. This chain joins TRBV7-9 and TRBJ2-1; the match to TRBD2 covers 11 bases. CDR3 length: 18 amino acids. Per the germline V gene, CDR1 is SEHNR and CDR2 is FQNEAQ (reference sequence). The CDR3 is CARSLGLAGGPSYNEQFF. The CDR3 region has the DNA TGTGCCCGCAGTTTAGGGCTAGCGGGGGGCCCCTCCTACAATGAGCAGTTCTTC.

This clonotype was counted only a few times. The CDR3 DNA follows: TGTGCCAGCCAGGACCCACAAGAGACCCAGTACTTC. The encoded protein is CASQDPQETQYF. The chain is built from TRBV6-2 or TRBV6-3 and TRBJ2-5; D is unresolved. The V end lost 8 bases, the J end lost 2 bases, and 9 bases lay between the germline ends. The germline gives CDR1 MNHEY, CDR2 SVGEGT. This CDR3 spans 12 amino acids.

This chain's CDR3 is CASSFPGTRGGEQFF. In nucleotides, the CDR3 is TGCGCCAGCAGCTTCCCCGGAACGCGGGGCGGCGAGCAGTTCTTC. J is TRBJ2-1 and V is TRBV5-1; tentatively, D is TRBD2 (6 bases). Trimming took 2 bases from V and 10 from J, leaving 19 bases between them. Germline loops: CDR1 SGHRS, CDR2 YFSETQ. This CDR3 is 15 amino acids long.

This clonotype was observed a handful of times. The chain has TRBV25-1 and TRBJ2-1, with 8 bases identical to TRBD2. V was pared by 1 base and J by 7 bases, with 6 bases of the junction left unmatched. Germline loops: CDR1 MGHDK, CDR2 SYGVNS. The CDR3 extends over 15 amino acids. CDR3: CASSESRLAMNEQFF. CDR3 sequence (DNA): TGTGCCAGCAGTGAATCGAGACTAGCGATGAATGAGCAGTTCTTC. The full variable domain, its missing parts supplied by reference TRBV25-1 and TRBJ2-1, is EADIYQTPRYLVIGTGKKITLECSQTMGHDKMYWYQQDPGMELHLIHYSYGVNSTEKGDLSSESTVSRIRTEHFPLTLESARPSHTSQYLCASSESRLAMNEQFFGPGTRLTVL.

The rearrangement links TRBV10-3 to TRBJ1-5; a possible D gene is TRBD1 (6 bases). Trimming left V 3 bases short and J 2 bases short, with 8 bases between. From germline, CDR1 is ENHRY and CDR2 SYGVKD. This CDR3 is 14 amino acids long. CDR3 in DNA: TGTGCCATCAGTGAAGGGGGAGGCAATCAGCCCCAGCATTTT. Amino acids: CAISEGGGNQPQHF.

The chain links TRBV6-1 to TRBJ1-4; 7 positions match TRBD1. Germline V gene lookup returns CDR1 MNHNS and CDR2 SASEGT. This CDR3 spans 15 amino acids. V shed 9 bases, J shed 7 bases, and the junction held 14 bases outside the gene matches. CDR3 sequence: CASGQSDRASEKLFF. The DNA for the CDR3 is TGTGCCAGTGGCCAGTCTGACAGGGCGAGTGAAAAACTGTTTTTT.

The chain has TRBV27 and TRBJ1-4; D gene ambiguous. CDR3 size: 15 residues. V dropped 7 bases and J dropped 7 bases, with 19 bases sitting between them. Germline V gene data show CDR1 as MNHEY and CDR2 as SMNVEV (reference sequence). Here the CDR3 reads CASKPRQGRGEKLFF. The CDR3 coding sequence is TGTGCCAGCAAACCCAGACAAGGGAGAGGTGAAAAACTGTTTTTT.

This clonotype was counted a few times. The V call is TRBV12-3 or TRBV12-4, the J call TRBJ2-1; maybe TRBD2 (7 bases). This CDR3 region has 17 residues. Trimming took off 1 base at V and 5 bases at J, with 18 bases between the two ends. The CDR3: CASSLVGRGVRNNEQFF. The DNA for the CDR3 is TGTGCCAGCAGTTTAGTGGGGAGGGGGGTAAGGAACAATGAGCAGTTCTTC.

This clonotype showed up just a few times. The chain links TRBV29-1 to TRBJ1-5; 9 bases map to TRBD1. This CDR3 has 15 residues. Losses at the gene ends were 4 bases for V and 6 bases for J; bases not matched to a gene: 10. Germline V gives CDR1 SQVTM, CDR2 ANQGSEA. This CDR3 is CSVVRRGQGRQPQHF. CDR3 nucleotides: TGCAGCGTTGTCAGACGGGGACAGGGTCGTCAGCCCCAGCATTTT.

V and J are TRBV6-2 or TRBV6-3 and TRBJ2-1, with D possibly matching TRBD2 (7 bases). This CDR3 is 15 amino acids long. Germline loops: CDR1 MNHEY, CDR2 SVGEGT. CDR3 residues: CDPRSGGLGLNEQFF. CDR3 DNA sequence: TGTGACCCACGATCCGGGGGGCTAGGTTTGAATGAGCAGTTCTTC.

V gene TRBV10-3 combines with J gene TRBJ2-1; TRBD2 aligns across 13 bases. J lost 5 bases, V lost 4 bases, and 5 bases had no gene match. The germline CDR1 and CDR2 sequences are ENHRY and SYGVKD. The length of the CDR3 is 16 residues. The CDR3 loop reads CAISGLAGGAHNEQFF. Here the CDR3 DNA reads TGTGCCATCAGTGGACTAGCGGGAGGCGCTCACAATGAGCAGTTCTTC.

This clonotype turned up a few times. The rearrangement uses TRBV6-2 or TRBV6-3 and TRBJ2-1, with D possibly matching TRBD1 (6 bases). This CDR3 spans 13 amino acids. Trimming removed 6 bases from V and 9 bases from J, with 15 bases in between. Germline loops: CDR1 MNHEY, CDR2 SVGEGT. CDR3: CASSLGTIVEQFF. CDR3 bases: TGTGCCAGCAGCCTCGGGACAATTGTTGAGCAGTTCTTC.

The chain has TRBV7-6 and TRBJ2-7; tentatively, D is TRBD2 (6 bases). Germline lookup yields CDR1 SGHVS and CDR2 FNYEAQ. V lost 5 bases and J lost 1, with 12 bases in between. This CDR3 is 14 amino acids long. CDR3 sequence (DNA): TGTGCCAGCAGCCTAACGCGGGGTTCCTACGAGCAGTACTTC. Protein: CASSLTRGSYEQYF.

The chain combines TRBV4-2 with TRBJ2-7, with TRBD2 identical over 7 bases. Germline CDR1 reads LGHNA; CDR2 reads YNFKEQ. V gave up 4 bases and J gave up 0 bases; unmatched junction bases: 6. The CDR3 spans 15 residues. The CDR3 bases are TGTGCCAGCAGCCCCACTAGCGTAAGCTCCTACGAGCAGTACTTC. This codes for CASSPTSVSSYEQYF.

This clonotype has ten or more counts. The chain links TRBV5-6 to TRBJ2-5; tentatively, D is TRBD2 (5 bases). V was shortened by 4 bases and J by 3 bases, with 19 bases between the two germline ends. The CDR3 totals 16 residues. Germline values: CDR1 SGHDT, CDR2 YYEEEE. The CDR3 DNA reads as TGTGCCAGCAGCCCACCAGGAAGGGATAGCGAAGAGACCCAGTACTTC. Protein: CASSPPGRDSEETQYF.

The genes are TRBV19 and TRBJ2-7; TRBD2 matches 11 bases. V lost 10 bases and J lost 2; bases outside the gene matches: 7. This CDR3 is built from 14 residues. Germline V gives CDR1 LNHDA, CDR2 SQIVND (reference sequence). CDR3 region: CATSGTSGPYEQYF. The CDR3 DNA sequence: TGTGCCACCTCGGGGACTAGCGGCCCCTACGAGCAGTACTTC.

V and J are TRBV7-8 and TRBJ2-1; 7 bases match TRBD1. CDR1 is SGHVS, CDR2 FQNEAQ, per germline. This CDR3 comprises 15 residues. With 5 bases clipped from V and 4 bases from J, the junction kept 8 bases outside the gene matches. CDR3 sequence reads: CASSLRDRSYNEQFF. The CDR3 DNA reads TGTGCCAGCAGCCTCCGGGACAGAAGTTACAATGAGCAGTTCTTC.

This chain uses TRBV29-1 with TRBJ2-3; 8 positions match TRBD2. Germline V lookup: CDR1 SQVTM, CDR2 ANQGSEA. The length of the CDR3 is 13 residues. J gave up 2 bases and V 7 bases, and 5 bases lay outside the gene matches. The CDR3: CSAGGRHTDTQYF. The CDR3 DNA is TGCAGCGCGGGAGGGAGGCACACAGATACGCAGTATTTT.

The chain has TRBV20-1 and TRBJ1-6; D possibly corresponds to TRBD1 (6 bases). Germline V gives CDR1 DFQATT, CDR2 SNEGSKA (reference sequence). The CDR3 has 14 amino acids. V lost 1 base to trimming and J lost 4 bases, with 8 bases between them. CDR3 sequence (DNA): TGCAGTGCTAGAGGACAGGTTTATAATTCACCCCTCCACTTT. Translating gives CSARGQVYNSPLHF.

The J gene is TRBJ2-1, the V gene TRBV20-1, with 8 nucleotides matching TRBD2. J lost 2 bases, V lost 3 bases, and 6 bases had no gene match. This CDR3 is 15 amino acids long. The germline CDR1 and CDR2 sequences are DFQATT and SNEGSKA (reference sequence). The CDR3 DNA is TGCAGTGCTAGGGGGAGCGGGGGTACCTACAATGAGCAGTTCTTC. Its protein product is CSARGSGGTYNEQFF.

V and J are TRBV11-2 and TRBJ2-5; D is uncertain. Germline V gives CDR1 SGHAT, CDR2 FQNNGV. V gave up 0 bases and J gave up 9 bases, with 8 bases separating them. CDR3 size: 12 residues. The CDR3 here is CASSLDPRAQYF. The CDR3 region has the DNA TGTGCCAGCAGCTTAGATCCCCGGGCCCAGTACTTC.

Only a few counts were recorded for this clonotype. The rearrangement joins TRBV20-1 to TRBJ2-3, with D possibly being TRBD1 or TRBD2 (5 bases each). The CDR3 loop spans 17 amino acids. The V end lost 0 bases, the J end lost 4 bases, and 20 bases lay between the germline ends. Per the germline V gene, CDR1 is DFQATT and CDR2 is SNEGSKA (reference sequence). The CDR3 region has the DNA TGCAGTGCTAGAGATATAACTCGGTCTTCGGGGCCAGATACGCAGTATTTT. Its translation is CSARDITRSSGPDTQYF.

This clonotype turned up a few times. This chain connects TRBV20-1 to TRBJ2-1; 13 bases map to TRBD2. CDR3 length equals 13 residues. CDR1 DFQATT and CDR2 SNEGSKA come from the germline V gene (reference sequence). CDR3 sequence reads: CNSGLAGQNEQFF. Here the CDR3 DNA reads TGCAACTCGGGACTAGCGGGGCAAAATGAGCAGTTCTTC.

The V gene is TRBV6-2 or TRBV6-3, the J gene TRBJ1-1; D possibly corresponds to TRBD1 (6 bases). Looked up from germline, CDR1 is MNHEY and CDR2 is SVGEGT. Trimming took off 0 bases at V and 5 bases at J, with 10 bases between the two ends. The CDR3 is 14 residues long. CDR3 nucleotides: TGTGCCAGCAGTTACTCGGAAGGGGGGACTGAAGCTTTCTTT. Translating it yields CASSYSEGGTEAFF.

The chain links TRBV20-1 to TRBJ1-5; possibly TRBD1 for D (5 bases). The length of the CDR3 is 13 residues. Germline values: CDR1 DFQATT, CDR2 SNEGSKA (reference sequence). V shed 3 bases and J shed 2 bases, with 8 bases lying between them. The CDR3 reads CSASSGRNQPQHF. The CDR3 DNA sequence: TGCAGTGCTAGTTCAGGGCGCAATCAGCCCCAGCATTTT.

This clonotype was seen a handful of times. The J gene is TRBJ2-3, the V gene TRBV7-2, with 7 bases that match TRBD2. The V gene end was trimmed by 4 bases and the J gene end by 6 bases; junction bases not matched to a gene: 13. Germline V gives CDR1 SGHTA, CDR2 FQGNSA. The CDR3 consists of 16 residues. The CDR3 nucleotides read TGTGCCAGCAGCTGGGGGGGACTGCCCCTTGGTGATACGCAGTATTTT. Its protein is CASSWGGLPLGDTQYF.